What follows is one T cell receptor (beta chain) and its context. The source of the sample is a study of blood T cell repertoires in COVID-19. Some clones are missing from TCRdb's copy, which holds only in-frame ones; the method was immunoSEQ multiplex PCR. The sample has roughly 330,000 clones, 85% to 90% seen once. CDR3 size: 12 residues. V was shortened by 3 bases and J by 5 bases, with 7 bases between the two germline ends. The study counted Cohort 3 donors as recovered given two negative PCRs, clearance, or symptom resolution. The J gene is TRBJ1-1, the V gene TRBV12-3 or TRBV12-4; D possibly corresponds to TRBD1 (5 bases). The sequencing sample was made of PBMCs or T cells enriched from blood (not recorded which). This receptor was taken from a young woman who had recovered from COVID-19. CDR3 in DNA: TGTGCCAGCAGTTTTGGGGGGACTGAAGCTTTCTTT. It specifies CASSFGGTEAFF.